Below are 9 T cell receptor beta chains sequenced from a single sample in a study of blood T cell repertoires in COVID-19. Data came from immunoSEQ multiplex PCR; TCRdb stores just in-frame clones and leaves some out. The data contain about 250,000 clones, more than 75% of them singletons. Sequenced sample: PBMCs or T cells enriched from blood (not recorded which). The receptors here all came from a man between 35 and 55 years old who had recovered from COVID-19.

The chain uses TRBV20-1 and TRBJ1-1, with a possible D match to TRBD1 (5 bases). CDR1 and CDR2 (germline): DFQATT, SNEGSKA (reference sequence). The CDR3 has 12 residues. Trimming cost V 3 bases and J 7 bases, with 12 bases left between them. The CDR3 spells CSASAGGSEAFF. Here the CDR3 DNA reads TGCAGTGCTAGTGCGGGGGGGAGTGAAGCTTTCTTT.

The CDR3 DNA is TGTGCCAGCAGTATGGGGCGTTACACTGAAGCTTTCTTT. Its translation is CASSMGRYTEAFF. The chain carries TRBV7-2 and TRBJ1-1; the D gene is possibly TRBD1 (5 bases). Trimming took 6 bases from V and 3 from J, leaving 11 bases between them. CDR1 is SGHTA and CDR2 is FQGNSA in the germline V gene. The CDR3 is 13 amino acids.

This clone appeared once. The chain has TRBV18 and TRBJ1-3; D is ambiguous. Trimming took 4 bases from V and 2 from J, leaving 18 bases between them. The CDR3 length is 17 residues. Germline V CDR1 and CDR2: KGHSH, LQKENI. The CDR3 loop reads CASSLTPTEGPGNTIYF. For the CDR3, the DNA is TGTGCCAGCTCACTTACGCCAACCGAGGGTCCTGGAAACACCATATATTTT. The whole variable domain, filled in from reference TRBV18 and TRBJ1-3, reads NAGVMQNPRHLVRRRGQEARLRCSPMKGHSHVYWYRQLPEEGLKFMVYLQKENIIDESGMPKERFSAEFPKEGPSILRIQQVVRGDSAAYFCASSLTPTEGPGNTIYFGEGSWLTVV.

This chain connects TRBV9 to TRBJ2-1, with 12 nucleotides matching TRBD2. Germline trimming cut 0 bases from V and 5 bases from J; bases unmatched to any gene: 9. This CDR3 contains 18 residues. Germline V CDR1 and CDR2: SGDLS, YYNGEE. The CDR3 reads CASSVARPSGGVNNEQFF. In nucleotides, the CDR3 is TGTGCCAGCAGCGTAGCTCGGCCTAGCGGGGGGGTTAACAATGAGCAGTTCTTC.

The CDR3 sequence is CSVVVAGTETQYF. The DNA for the CDR3 is TGCAGCGTTGTAGTGGCGGGTACGGAGACCCAGTACTTC. This sequence joins TRBV29-1 and TRBJ2-5, with D possibly TRBD2 on 5 matching bases. The CDR3 is made up of 13 amino acids. Germline V gene lookup returns CDR1 SQVTM and CDR2 ANQGSEA. Trimming shortened V by 4 bases and J by 5 bases, and 14 bases separated the two germline ends.

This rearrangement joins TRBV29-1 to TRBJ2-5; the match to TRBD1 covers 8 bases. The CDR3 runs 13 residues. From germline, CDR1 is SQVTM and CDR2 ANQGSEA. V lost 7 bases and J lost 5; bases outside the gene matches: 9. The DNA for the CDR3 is TGCAGCGCCAGGGACAGGAGCATCGAGACCCAGTACTTC. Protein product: CSARDRSIETQYF.

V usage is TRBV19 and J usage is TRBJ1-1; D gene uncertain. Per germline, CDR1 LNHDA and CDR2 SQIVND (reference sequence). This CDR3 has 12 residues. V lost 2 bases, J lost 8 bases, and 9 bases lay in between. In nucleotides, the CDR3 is TGTGCCAGTAGTATATCCGGGATCGAAGCTTTCTTT. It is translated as CASSISGIEAFF.

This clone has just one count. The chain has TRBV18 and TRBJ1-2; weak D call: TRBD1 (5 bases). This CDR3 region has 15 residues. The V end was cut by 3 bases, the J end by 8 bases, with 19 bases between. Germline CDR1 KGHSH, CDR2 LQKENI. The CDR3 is CASSPPIRTQAGYTF. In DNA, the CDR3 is TGTGCCAGCTCACCCCCCATACGGACACAAGCCGGCTACACCTTC.

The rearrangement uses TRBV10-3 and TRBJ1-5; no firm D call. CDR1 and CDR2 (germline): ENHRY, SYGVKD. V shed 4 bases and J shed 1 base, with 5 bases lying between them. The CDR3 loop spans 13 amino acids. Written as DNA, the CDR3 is TGTGCCATCAGTGGCGAGAGCAATCAGCCCCAGCATTTT. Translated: CAISGESNQPQHF.